This record covers a single T cell receptor beta chain. This clonotype was detected many times. What antigen it recognizes has not been identified. No much larger clonotype is one base removed from it; base qualities were not supplied. From the cysteine through the phenylalanine, the CDR3 covers 16 amino acids. The read is trimmed to its CDR3 DNA, 48 bases read in frame from base 1. The germline V and J ends show losses of 7 bases and 2 bases respectively, and no gene match explains 13 bases of the junction. Based on the germline V gene, the CDR1 and CDR2 sequences are MNHNS and SASEGT. This record belongs to a study of Graves' ophthalmopathy and Graves' hyperthyroidism (dated 2018 in TCRdb). About the study as a whole: Peripheral blood samples were taken at the time of initial diagnosis, before any treatment was given. The study used TCR beta repertoire signatures to distinguish Graves' ophthalmopathy from Graves' hyperthyroidism and to predict progression to ophthalmopathy. Once sampling was done, hyperthyroidism patients were given methimazole at a starting dose of 30 mg daily, while ophthalmopathy patients were given high-dose intravenous methylprednisolone. For training and testing, the 95 to 100 patients in the discovery cohort were randomly divided in a 7:3 ratio. In total, some 130 blood samples were TCR-sequenced: some 43 ophthalmopathy, 75 hyperthyroidism and some 17 hyperthyroidism-to-ophthalmopathy patients. In a handful of hyperthyroidism patients, the T-cell repertoire of thyroid tissue was compared with the T-cell repertoire of blood. To explore V-J signatures that distinguish ophthalmopathy from hyperthyroidism, a discovery set of 100 patients was enrolled, made up of roughly 41 with ophthalmopathy and some 56 with stable hyperthyroidism. For independent validation, a separate cohort was made up of around 18 hyperthyroidism patients plus 17 patients who later progressed from hyperthyroidism to ophthalmopathy. On the study overall, not on this receptor specifically: In validation, the model predicted ophthalmopathy progression with 70.59% sensitivity and approximately 72% specificity; more than ten predicted patients were CT-confirmed with GO in a median of 6.5 months. Sample size was not predetermined statistically, and investigators were not blinded to group allocation. Ophthalmopathy was separated from stable hyperthyroidism by the 13-signature model with about 85% sensitivity and 81.08% specificity in cross-validation and with 80%/75% in the test set. Among expanded thyroid clonotypes with frequency above 0.001, most also showed up in blood, which suggests that blood repertoires may reflect the thyroid immune response.

For repertoire sequencing, TCR beta CDR3 regions were amplified from RNA transcripts. HTBI primers and the Qiagen OneStep RT-PCR kit were used in a first-round RT-PCR, which was followed by a second-round multiplex PCR, size selection and purification. Libraries were sequenced paired-end with 100 bp reads on an Illumina HiSeq2000. The source study handled its data this way. Reads were processed with SOAPnuke, discarding reads with adapters, uncalled bases, mean Phred below 15, or no exact constant-primer or identifier match. COPE v1.2.5 was used to merge high-quality paired reads. Clonotypes were defined as unique nucleotide sequences and were aligned to IMGT TRB V, D and J references using MiTCR v1.1. Only V-J combinations with frequency above 0.0001 were analysed, covering around 99% of repertoires. For each V-J combination, a TCR clonal expansion and chaos score was defined as F50 clonal expansion divided by the chaos observed in the TCRdist matrix. Welch's t-statistics and random forest were used to narrow the features down to about a dozen V-J combinations, which were then fed into a naive Bayes classifier. The Morisita-Horn index was used to measure how similar the thyroid and blood repertoires were. The raw public reads went through TCRdb reprocessing: fastp at Q25, MiXCR clone calling, in-frame beta chains kept. Rows with a matching CDR3 protein are joined into one entry that keeps the most common DNA and genes. The V and J calls, along with clone size, are taken from TCRdb and not from the paper's own processing. The sample data list approximately 380,000 distinct CDR3 sequences, and approximately 21% of these were observed just once. Jointly, the top ten make up 2.5% to 3% of the sample.

Hyperthyroidism was defined as stable when no progression to ophthalmopathy occurred within 18 months of follow-up. Hyperthyroidism patients were newly diagnosed, were aged 18 to 65 years, and had a disease duration under 2 months. Patients with other autoimmune diseases, uncontrolled infections, pregnancy or lactation were excluded. Clinical symptoms, serum thyroxine, TRAb, thyroid ultrasound and orbital computed tomography formed the basis of the diagnosis. Using Ficoll-Paque density gradient centrifugation, PBMCs were isolated from 9.5 to 10 ml of fresh peripheral blood. Total RNA was extracted using Trizol reagent, and RNA quality was checked on an Agilent 2100 Bioanalyzer.

The sample taken for sequencing was peripheral blood. Recombination linked TRBV6-1 to TRBJ2-7, and TRBD1 aligns with 8 junction nucleotides. This receptor was obtained from a woman in her late teens or twenties with stable Graves' hyperthyroidism. Donor details come from another sample of the same person, matched by shared clones. Read as DNA, the sequence is TGTGCCAGCACCAATTACCGGGACAGGATTCCCTACGAGCAGTACTTC. Translation gives CASTNYRDRIPYEQYF.